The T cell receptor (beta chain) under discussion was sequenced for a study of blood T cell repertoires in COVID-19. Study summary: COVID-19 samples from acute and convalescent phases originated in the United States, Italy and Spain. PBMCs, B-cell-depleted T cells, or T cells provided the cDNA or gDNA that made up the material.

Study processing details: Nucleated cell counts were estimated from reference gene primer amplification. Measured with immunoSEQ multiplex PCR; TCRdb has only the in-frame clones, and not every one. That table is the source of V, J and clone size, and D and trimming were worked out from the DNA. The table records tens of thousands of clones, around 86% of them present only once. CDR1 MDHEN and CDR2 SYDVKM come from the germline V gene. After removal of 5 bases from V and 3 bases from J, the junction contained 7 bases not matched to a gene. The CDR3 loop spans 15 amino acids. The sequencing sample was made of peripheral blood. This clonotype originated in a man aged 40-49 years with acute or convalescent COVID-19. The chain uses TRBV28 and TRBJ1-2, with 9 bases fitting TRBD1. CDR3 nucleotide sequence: TGTGCCAGCAGTACAGGGGGCAGCGGTGACTATGGCTACACCTTC. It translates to CASSTGGSGDYGYTF.